The 9 T cell receptor beta chains reported below all come from one sample, sequenced in a study of shared clonotypes between healthy human individuals. The table came from immunoSEQ multiplex PCR; TCRdb's copy has only in-frame clones and leaves some out. The sample contains a few million clones, 85% to 95% of which appear only once. Specimen: naive CD4+ T cells from PBMCs. Subset of the sample: CD45RA+ positively selected. These receptors originate from a young man in good health. Some clones in this sample may be carry-over from other donors' samples.

This chain links TRBV27 with TRBJ2-7; TRBD1 is a possible D gene (6 bases). This CDR3 is built from 18 residues. V gave up 5 bases and J gave up 7 bases, with 30 bases separating them. CDR1 is MNHEY and CDR2 is SMNVEV in the germline V gene (reference sequence). CDR3 protein: CASSPPAGVGFVSKEQYF. The DNA for the CDR3 is TGTGCCAGCAGTCCCCCCGCAGGGGTTGGATTTGTCTCTAAAGAGCAGTACTTC.

The chain links TRBV2 to TRBJ2-1; 13 nucleotides agree with TRBD2. Germline CDR1 and CDR2: SNHLY and FYNNEI. The CDR3 is 13 residues long. The junction had 2 bases not matched to a gene; V was cut back by 10 bases and J by 5 bases. This CDR3 reads CATGTSGDNEQFF. The CDR3 coding sequence is TGTGCCACCGGGACTAGCGGGGACAATGAGCAGTTCTTC.

The rearrangement joins TRBV5-4 to TRBJ2-5; 9 bases are shared with TRBD2. CDR1 is SGHNT and CDR2 is YYREEE in the germline V gene (reference sequence). The CDR3 is made up of 15 amino acids. Trimming cost V 8 bases and J 5 bases; bases outside gene matches: 13. The CDR3 here is CASHTAGGRRETQYF. CDR3 coding DNA: TGTGCCAGTCACACGGCGGGGGGGCGGAGGGAGACCCAGTACTTC.

This chain uses TRBV5-1 with TRBJ2-1; D is undetermined. This CDR3 region has 14 residues. Trimming removed 4 bases from V and 0 bases from J, with 8 bases in between. Germline loops: CDR1 SGHRS, CDR2 YFSETQ. The CDR3 bases are TGCGCCAGCAGCACGGATAACTCCTACAATGAGCAGTTCTTC. This gives the protein CASSTDNSYNEQFF. Full variable domain (remainder filled in from reference TRBV5-1 and TRBJ2-1): KAGVTQTPRYLIKTRGQQVTLSCSPISGHRSVSWYQQTPGQGLQFLFEYFSETQRNKGNFPGRFSGRQFSNSRSEMNVSTLELGDSALYLCASSTDNSYNEQFFGPGTRLTVL.

This chain uses TRBV27 with TRBJ2-5; the match to TRBD2 covers 8 bases. Per the germline V gene, CDR1 is MNHEY and CDR2 is SMNVEV (reference sequence). J was trimmed by 4 bases and V by 2 bases; bases with no gene match: 6. This CDR3 is 15 amino acids long. The CDR3 loop reads CASSLPAGDPETQYF. The CDR3 nucleotides read TGTGCCAGCAGTTTACCAGCGGGAGACCCAGAGACCCAGTACTTC.

CDR3 sequence reads: CASSPPGQGPGTQYF. The CDR3 DNA follows: TGTGCCAGCTCACCACCGGGACAGGGTCCAGGGACCCAGTACTTC. The genes are TRBV18 and TRBJ2-5; 9 nucleotides match TRBD1. The trim removed 0 bases at V and 7 bases at J, leaving 6 bases unmatched. The CDR3 has 15 residues. CDR1 KGHSH and CDR2 LQKENI come from the germline V gene. Complete variable domain (other parts from reference TRBV18 and TRBJ2-5): NAGVMQNPRHLVRRRGQEARLRCSPMKGHSHVYWYRQLPEEGLKFMVYLQKENIIDESGMPKERFSAEFPKEGPSILRIQQVVRGDSAAYFCASSPPGQGPGTQYFGPGTRLLVL.

This chain connects TRBV19 to TRBJ2-4, with 12 bases identical to TRBD2. V was pared by 3 bases and J by 2 bases, with 14 bases of the junction left unmatched. CDR3 length: 20 residues. Per germline, CDR1 LNHDA and CDR2 SQIVND (reference sequence). The CDR3 DNA reads as TGTGCCAGTAGTATTCATGGGACTAGCGGGTCCCGAGGAACCAAAAACATTCAGTACTTC. Protein sequence: CASSIHGTSGSRGTKNIQYF.

The chain joins TRBV4-3 to TRBJ2-3; 7 positions match TRBD2. The germline gives CDR1 LGHNA, CDR2 YSLEER. V gave up 4 bases and J gave up 0 bases; unmatched junction bases: 10. The CDR3 has 17 residues. CDR3 in DNA: TGCGCCAGCAGCCGTGGGGCTAGCGGATCTAGCACAGATACGCAGTATTTT. Translation: CASSRGASGSSTDTQYF.

The V gene is TRBV2, the J gene TRBJ2-2, with 7 positions matching TRBD2. Germline-derived CDR1 and CDR2 are SNHLY and FYNNEI. Trimming removed 6 bases from V and 4 bases from J; junction bases left unmatched: 5. The CDR3 spans 14 residues. The CDR3 here is CASSLAVPTGELFF. CDR3 DNA: TGTGCCAGCAGCCTAGCGGTACCCACCGGGGAGCTGTTTTTT.